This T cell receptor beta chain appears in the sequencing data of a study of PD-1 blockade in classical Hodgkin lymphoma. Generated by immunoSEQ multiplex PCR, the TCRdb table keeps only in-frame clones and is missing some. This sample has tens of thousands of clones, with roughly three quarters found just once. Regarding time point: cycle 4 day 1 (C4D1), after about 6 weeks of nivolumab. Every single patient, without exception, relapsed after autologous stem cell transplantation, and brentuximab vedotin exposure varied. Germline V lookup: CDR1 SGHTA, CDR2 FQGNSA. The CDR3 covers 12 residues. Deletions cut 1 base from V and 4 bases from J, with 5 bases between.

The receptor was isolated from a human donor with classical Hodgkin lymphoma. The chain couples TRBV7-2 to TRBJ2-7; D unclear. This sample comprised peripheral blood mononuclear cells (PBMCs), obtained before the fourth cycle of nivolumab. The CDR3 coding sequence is TGTGCCAGCAGCTTAGTTACGTACGAGCAGTACTTC. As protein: CASSLVTYEQYF.